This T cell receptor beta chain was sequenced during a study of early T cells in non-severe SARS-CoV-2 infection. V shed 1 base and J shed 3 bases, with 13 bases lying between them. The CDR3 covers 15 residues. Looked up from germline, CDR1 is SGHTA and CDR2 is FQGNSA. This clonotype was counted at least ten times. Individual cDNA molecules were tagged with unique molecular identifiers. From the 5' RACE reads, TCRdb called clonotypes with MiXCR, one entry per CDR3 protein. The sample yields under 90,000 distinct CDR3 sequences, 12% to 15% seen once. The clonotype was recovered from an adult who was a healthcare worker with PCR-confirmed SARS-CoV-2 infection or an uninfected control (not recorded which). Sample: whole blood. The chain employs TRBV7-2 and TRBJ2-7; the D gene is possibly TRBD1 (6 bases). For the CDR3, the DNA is TGTGCCAGCAGCTTAGACAGGGCCAAAATCTACGAGCAGTACTTC. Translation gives CASSLDRAKIYEQYF.